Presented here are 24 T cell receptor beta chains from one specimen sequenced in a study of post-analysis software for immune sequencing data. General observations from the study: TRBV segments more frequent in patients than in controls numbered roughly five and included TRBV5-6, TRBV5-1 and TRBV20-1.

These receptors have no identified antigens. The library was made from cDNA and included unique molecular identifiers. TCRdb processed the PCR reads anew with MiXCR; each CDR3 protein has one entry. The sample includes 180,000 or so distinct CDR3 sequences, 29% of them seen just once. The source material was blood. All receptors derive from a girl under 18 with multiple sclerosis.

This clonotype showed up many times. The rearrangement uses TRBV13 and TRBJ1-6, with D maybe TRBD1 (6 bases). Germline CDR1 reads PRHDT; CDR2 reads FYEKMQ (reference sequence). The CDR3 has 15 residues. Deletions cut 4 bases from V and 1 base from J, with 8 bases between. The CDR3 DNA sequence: TGTGCCAGCAGCTCCGGACAGTCCTATAATTCACCCCTCCACTTT. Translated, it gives CASSSGQSYNSPLHF.

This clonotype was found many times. The CDR3 DNA reads TGCGCCAGCAGCCAAAGAGGACAGGGGGGCTCCTACGAGCAGTACTTC. As protein: CASSQRGQGGSYEQYF. The V gene is TRBV4-1, the J gene TRBJ2-7; 10 bases line up with TRBD1. J was trimmed by 0 bases and V by 2 bases; bases with no gene match: 4. This CDR3 region has 16 residues. Germline V gene sequence: CDR1 MGHRA, CDR2 YSYEKL.

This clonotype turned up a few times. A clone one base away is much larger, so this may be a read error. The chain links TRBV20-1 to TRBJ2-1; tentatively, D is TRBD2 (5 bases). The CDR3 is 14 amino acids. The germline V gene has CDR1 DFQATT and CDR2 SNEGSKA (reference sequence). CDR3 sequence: CSAGEGSSYNEQFF. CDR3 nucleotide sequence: TGCAGTGCTGGAGAAGGGAGCTCCTACAATGAGCAGTTCTTC.

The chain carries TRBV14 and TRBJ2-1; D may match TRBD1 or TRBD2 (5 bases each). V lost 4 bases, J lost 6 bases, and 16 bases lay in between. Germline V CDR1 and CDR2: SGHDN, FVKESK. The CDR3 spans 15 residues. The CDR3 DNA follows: TGTGCCAGCAGCCCCCTGGGGCAGGGAGTCAATGAGCAGTTCTTC. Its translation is CASSPLGQGVNEQFF. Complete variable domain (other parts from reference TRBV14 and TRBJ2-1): EAGVTQFPSHSVIEKGQTVTLRCDPISGHDNLYWYRRVMGKEIKFLLHFVKESKQDESGMPNNRFLAERTGGTYSTLKVQPAELEDSGVYFCASSPLGQGVNEQFFGPGTRLTVL.

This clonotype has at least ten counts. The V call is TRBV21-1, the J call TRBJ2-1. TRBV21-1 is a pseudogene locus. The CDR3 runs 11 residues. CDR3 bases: TGTGCCAGCAGCCTTTACAGTCAGCAGTTCTTC. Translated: CASSLYSQQFF.

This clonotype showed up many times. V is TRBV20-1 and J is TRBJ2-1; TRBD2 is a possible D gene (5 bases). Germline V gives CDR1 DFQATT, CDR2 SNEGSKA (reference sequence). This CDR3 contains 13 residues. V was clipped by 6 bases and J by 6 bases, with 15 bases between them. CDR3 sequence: CSAGKTALNEQFF. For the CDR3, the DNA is TGCAGTGCCGGGAAAACGGCACTCAATGAGCAGTTCTTC.

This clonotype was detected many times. CDR3 sequence reads: CASSQSSGEETQYF. The DNA for the CDR3 is TGTGCCAGCAGCCAATCCAGCGGTGAAGAGACCCAGTACTTC. J is TRBJ2-5 and V is TRBV3-1; D perhaps matches TRBD2 (5 bases). CDR1 LGHDT and CDR2 YNNKEL come from the germline V gene (reference sequence). V lost 2 bases, J lost 3 bases, and 10 bases lay in between. The CDR3 consists of 14 residues.

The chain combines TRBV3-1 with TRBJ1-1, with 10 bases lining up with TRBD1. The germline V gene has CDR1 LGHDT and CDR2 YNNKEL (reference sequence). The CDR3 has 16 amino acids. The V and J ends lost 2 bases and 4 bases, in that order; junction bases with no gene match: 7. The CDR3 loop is CASSQPRTGGLTEAFF. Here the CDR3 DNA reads TGTGCCAGCAGCCAACCCCGGACAGGGGGGCTCACTGAAGCTTTCTTT.

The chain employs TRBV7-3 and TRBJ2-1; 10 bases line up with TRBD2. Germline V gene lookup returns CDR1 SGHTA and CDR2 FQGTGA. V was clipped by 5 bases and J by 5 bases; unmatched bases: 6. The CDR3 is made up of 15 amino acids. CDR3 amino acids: CASSILAGPNNEQFF. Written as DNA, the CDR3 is TGTGCCAGCAGCATACTAGCGGGGCCTAACAATGAGCAGTTCTTC.

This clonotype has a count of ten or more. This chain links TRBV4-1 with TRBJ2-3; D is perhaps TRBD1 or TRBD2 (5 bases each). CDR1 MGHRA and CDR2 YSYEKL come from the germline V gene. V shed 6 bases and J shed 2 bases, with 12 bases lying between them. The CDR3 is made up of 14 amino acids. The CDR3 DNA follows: TGCGCCAGCAGTCCAGAGGGGTCCACAGATACGCAGTATTTT. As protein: CASSPEGSTDTQYF.

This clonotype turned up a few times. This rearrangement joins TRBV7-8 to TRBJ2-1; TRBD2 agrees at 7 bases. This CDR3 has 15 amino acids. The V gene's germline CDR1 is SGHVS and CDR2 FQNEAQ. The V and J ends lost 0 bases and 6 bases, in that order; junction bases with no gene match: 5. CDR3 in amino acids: CASSLAGGLLNEQFF. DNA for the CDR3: TGTGCCAGCAGCTTAGCGGGGGGGTTGCTCAATGAGCAGTTCTTC.

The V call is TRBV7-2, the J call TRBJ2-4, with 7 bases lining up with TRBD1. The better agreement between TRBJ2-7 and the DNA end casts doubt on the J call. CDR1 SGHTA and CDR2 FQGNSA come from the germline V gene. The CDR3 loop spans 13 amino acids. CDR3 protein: CASSLGQLYEQYF. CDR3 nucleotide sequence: TGTGCCAGCAGCCTGGGACAGCTCTACGAGCAGTACTTC.

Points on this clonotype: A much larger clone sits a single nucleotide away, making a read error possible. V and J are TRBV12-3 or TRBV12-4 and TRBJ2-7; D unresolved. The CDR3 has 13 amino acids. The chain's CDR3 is CASSLTASYERYF. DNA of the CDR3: TGTGCCAGCAGTTTAACAGCCTCCTACGAGCGGTACTTC.

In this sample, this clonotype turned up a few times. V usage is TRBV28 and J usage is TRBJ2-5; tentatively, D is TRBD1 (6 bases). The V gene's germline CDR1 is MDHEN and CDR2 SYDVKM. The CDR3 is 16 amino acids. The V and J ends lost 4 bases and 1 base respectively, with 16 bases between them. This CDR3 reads CASSSAPDSSQETQYF. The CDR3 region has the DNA TGTGCCAGCAGTTCCGCCCCGGACAGTTCCCAAGAGACCCAGTACTTC.

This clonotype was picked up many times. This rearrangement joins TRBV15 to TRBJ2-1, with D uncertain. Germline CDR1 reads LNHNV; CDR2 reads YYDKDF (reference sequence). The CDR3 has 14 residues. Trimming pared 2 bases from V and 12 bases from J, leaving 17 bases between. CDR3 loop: CATSRPPSFLAQFF. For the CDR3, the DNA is TGTGCCACCAGCAGACCCCCGTCCTTCCTCGCGCAGTTCTTC.

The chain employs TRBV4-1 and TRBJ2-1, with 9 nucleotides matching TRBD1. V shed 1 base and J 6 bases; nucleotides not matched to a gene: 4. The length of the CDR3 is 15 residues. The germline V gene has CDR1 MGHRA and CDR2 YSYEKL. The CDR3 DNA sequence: TGCGCCAGCAGCCAAGGACAGGGGGTCGGCAATGAGCAGTTCTTC. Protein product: CASSQGQGVGNEQFF.

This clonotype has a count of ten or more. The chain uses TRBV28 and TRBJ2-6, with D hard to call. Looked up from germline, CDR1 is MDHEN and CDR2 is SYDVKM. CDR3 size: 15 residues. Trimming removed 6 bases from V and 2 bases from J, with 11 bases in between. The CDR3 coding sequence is TGTGCCAGCAGACCCGACGGTGCTGGGGCCAACGTCCTGACTTTC. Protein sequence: CASRPDGAGANVLTF.

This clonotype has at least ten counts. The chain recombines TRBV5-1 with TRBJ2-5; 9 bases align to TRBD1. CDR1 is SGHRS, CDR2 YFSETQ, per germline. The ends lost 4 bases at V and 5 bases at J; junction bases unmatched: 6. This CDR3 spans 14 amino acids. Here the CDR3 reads CASSQAGQGETQYF. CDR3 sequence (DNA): TGCGCCAGCAGCCAAGCGGGACAGGGTGAGACCCAGTACTTC.

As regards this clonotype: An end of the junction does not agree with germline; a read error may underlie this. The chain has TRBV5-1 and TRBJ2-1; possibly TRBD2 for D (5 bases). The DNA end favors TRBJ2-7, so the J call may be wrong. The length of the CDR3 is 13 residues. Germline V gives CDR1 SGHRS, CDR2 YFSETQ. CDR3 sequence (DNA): TGCGCCAGCAGATTGGAGGAATACAATGAGCAGTACTTC. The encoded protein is CASRLEEYNEQYF.

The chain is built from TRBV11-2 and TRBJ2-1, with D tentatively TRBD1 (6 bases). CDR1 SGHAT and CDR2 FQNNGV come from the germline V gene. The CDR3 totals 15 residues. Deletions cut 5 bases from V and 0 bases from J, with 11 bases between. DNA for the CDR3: TGTGCCAGCAGCGCACAGGGCGTCTCCTACAATGAGCAGTTCTTC. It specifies CASSAQGVSYNEQFF.

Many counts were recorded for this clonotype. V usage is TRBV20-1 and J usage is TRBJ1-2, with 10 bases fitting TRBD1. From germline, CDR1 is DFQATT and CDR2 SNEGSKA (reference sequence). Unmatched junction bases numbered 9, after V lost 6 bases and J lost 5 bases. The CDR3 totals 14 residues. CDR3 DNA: TGCAGTGCCTCAAGGGACAGGGGCGCGTATGGCTACACCTTC. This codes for CSASRDRGAYGYTF.

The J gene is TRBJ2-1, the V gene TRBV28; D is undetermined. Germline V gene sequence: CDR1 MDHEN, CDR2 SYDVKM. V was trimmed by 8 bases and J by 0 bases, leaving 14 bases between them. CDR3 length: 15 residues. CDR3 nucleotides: TGTGCCAGCCGCGACTCGGTGGGCTCCTACAATGAGCAGTTCTTC. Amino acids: CASRDSVGSYNEQFF.

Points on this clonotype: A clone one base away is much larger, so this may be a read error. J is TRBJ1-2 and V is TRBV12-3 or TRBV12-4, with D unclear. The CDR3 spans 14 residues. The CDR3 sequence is CTSSSDGELEGYTF. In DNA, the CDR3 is TGTACCAGCAGTTCCGACGGAGAACTAGAAGGCTACACCTTC.

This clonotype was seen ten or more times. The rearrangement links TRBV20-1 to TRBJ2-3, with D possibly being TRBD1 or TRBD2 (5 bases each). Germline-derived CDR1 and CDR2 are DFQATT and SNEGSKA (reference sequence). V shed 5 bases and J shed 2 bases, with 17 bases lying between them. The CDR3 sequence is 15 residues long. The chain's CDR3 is CSAFPGPQNTDTQYF. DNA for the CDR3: TGCAGTGCTTTTCCGGGACCCCAAAACACAGATACGCAGTATTTT.